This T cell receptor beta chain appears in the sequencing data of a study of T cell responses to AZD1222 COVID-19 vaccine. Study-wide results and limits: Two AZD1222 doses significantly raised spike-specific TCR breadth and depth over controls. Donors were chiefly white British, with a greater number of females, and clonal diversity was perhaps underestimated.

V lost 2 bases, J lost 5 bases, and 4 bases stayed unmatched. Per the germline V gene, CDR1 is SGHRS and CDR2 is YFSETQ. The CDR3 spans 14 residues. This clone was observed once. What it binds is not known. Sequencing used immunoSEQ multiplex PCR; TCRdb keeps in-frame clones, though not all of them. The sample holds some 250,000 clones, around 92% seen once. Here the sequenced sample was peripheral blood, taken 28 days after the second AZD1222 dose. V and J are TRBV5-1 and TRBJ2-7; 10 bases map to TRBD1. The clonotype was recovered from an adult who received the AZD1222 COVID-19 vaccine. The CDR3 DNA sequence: TGCGCCAGCAGCTTTAGACAGGGGGCCCACGAGCAGTACTTC. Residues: CASSFRQGAHEQYF.